What follows are 28 T cell receptor beta chains derived from one specimen sequenced in a study of beta chain features in type 1 diabetes. The isolated RNA, all of it, was reverse transcribed, so expressed TCRB transcripts were what got sequenced. Sequencing was performed with immunoSEQ multiplex PCR; in TCRdb, only in-frame clones are kept and a portion is missing. The sample yields 390,000 or so clones, around 14% seen once. Sequenced material: naive CD4+ T cells from blood. These receptors were taken from a man aged 25 to 40 in good health.

This clone was found a few times. The chain employs TRBV4-1 and TRBJ2-5; D not resolved. CDR1 is MGHRA and CDR2 is YSYEKL in the germline V gene. V was shortened by 4 bases and J by 2 bases, with 8 bases between the two germline ends. The CDR3 length is 13 residues. The CDR3 sequence is CASSLTRQETQYF. The DNA of the CDR3 is TGCGCCAGCAGCCTAACCAGACAAGAGACCCAGTACTTC.

J is TRBJ2-1 and V is TRBV25-1; unclear D gene. Germline V gene sequence: CDR1 MGHDK, CDR2 SYGVNS. There are 14 residues in the CDR3. Trimming cost V 2 bases and J 5 bases, with 10 bases left between them. As DNA, the CDR3 is TGTGCCAGCAGTGAAGGTGTTATGGACAATGAGCAGTTCTTC. Protein sequence: CASSEGVMDNEQFF.

The table lists this clone with a few counts. V usage is TRBV28 and J usage is TRBJ2-1, with D tentatively TRBD1 or TRBD2 (5 bases each). CDR1 is MDHEN and CDR2 is SYDVKM in the germline V gene. The CDR3 runs 15 residues. Trimming cost V 6 bases and J 4 bases, with 16 bases left between them. CDR3 nucleotide sequence: TGTGCCAGCAGCTTCCGGGACGGACGATACAATGAGCAGTTCTTC. Translated: CASSFRDGRYNEQFF. Together with reference TRBV28 and TRBJ2-1, the CDR3 gives the full variable domain: DVKVTQSSRYLVKRTGEKVFLECVQDMDHENMFWYRQDPGLGLRLIYFSYDVKMKEKGDIPEGYSVSREKKERFSLILESASTNQTSMYLCASSFRDGRYNEQFFGPGTRLTVL.

This clone showed up just a few times. The chain links TRBV20-1 to TRBJ2-5; tentative D call: TRBD2 (6 bases). The CDR3 sequence is 10 residues long. CDR1 and CDR2 from the germline V gene are DFQATT and SNEGSKA (reference sequence). The CDR3 sequence is CSSGGVDQYF. The CDR3 nucleotides are TGCAGCAGTGGCGGGGTTGACCAGTACTTC.

This clone occurred a few times. The chain recombines TRBV29-1 with TRBJ2-5, with TRBD1 matching 8 bases. Near its end, the DNA agrees better with TRBJ2-7, so the J call may be wrong. The CDR3 totals 13 residues. Germline lookup yields CDR1 SQVTM and CDR2 ANQGSEA. The CDR3 loop reads CSVEAQGGYEQYF. The DNA of the CDR3 is TGCAGCGTTGAAGCACAGGGGGGCTACGAGCAGTACTTC.

The sample holds a few counts of this clone. The genes are TRBV5-6 and TRBJ2-5; possibly TRBD2 for D (5 bases). V was cut by 0 bases and J by 5 bases, with 14 bases left in between. The germline gives CDR1 SGHDT, CDR2 YYEEEE. The CDR3 has 15 residues. CDR3 protein: CASSLEGGLRETQYF. In DNA form, the CDR3 reads TGTGCCAGCAGCTTGGAAGGCGGACTTAGGGAGACCCAGTACTTC.

The chain carries TRBV10-3 and TRBJ2-3, with a weak D call TRBD2 (5 bases). CDR1 and CDR2 (germline): ENHRY, SYGVKD. The CDR3 consists of 14 residues. V lost 3 bases, J lost 0 bases, and 7 bases lay in between. The CDR3 sequence is CAISDGGSTDTQYF. The CDR3, as DNA: TGTGCCATCAGTGATGGCGGGAGCACAGATACGCAGTATTTT.

A few counts support this clone. This chain joins TRBV23-1 and TRBJ1-1, with a tentative D call TRBD1 (6 bases). TRBV23-1 is designated an ORF whose function remains uncertain. V lost 7 bases and J 5 bases, leaving 26 bases between the germline ends. The CDR3 length is 17 residues. The CDR3 DNA reads TGCGCCAGCAAGGGGAAGAGGGGGAAGCTGATCGGGACTGAAGCTTTCTTT. It specifies CASKGKRGKLIGTEAFF.

V and J are TRBV18 and TRBJ2-1, with D perhaps matching TRBD2 (6 bases). CDR1 KGHSH and CDR2 LQKENI come from the germline V gene. The CDR3 is 14 residues long. Trimming removed 0 bases at V and 7 bases at J, with 10 bases between. The CDR3 coding sequence is TGTGCCAGCTCACCACCTTCGGCGGGAAATGAGCAGTTCTTC. Protein: CASSPPSAGNEQFF.

The table lists this clone with a few counts. The chain couples TRBV4-1 to TRBJ1-5; D may be TRBD1 (6 bases). Germline loops: CDR1 MGHRA, CDR2 YSYEKL. The CDR3 length is 16 residues. V was shortened by 0 bases and J by 9 bases, with 18 bases between the two germline ends. DNA for the CDR3: TGCGCCAGCAGCCAAGATGGGGGGGCAGAGCGTCCGCCCCAGCATTTT. This codes for CASSQDGGAERPPQHF.

A few counts support this clone. The gene calls are TRBV4-3 and TRBJ2-7, with 11 bases fitting TRBD2. CDR3 length equals 17 residues. Germline V gene data show CDR1 as LGHNA and CDR2 as YSLEER. Unmatched junction bases numbered 9, after V lost 5 bases and J lost 0 bases. CDR3 bases: TGCGCCAGCAGCACCGGACTAGCGGGTGGCAGCTCCTACGAGCAGTACTTC. It specifies CASSTGLAGGSSYEQYF.

The rearrangement links TRBV7-9 to TRBJ1-1; perhaps TRBD1 as D (6 bases). Trimming left V 8 bases short and J 0 bases short, with 16 bases between. The germline V gene has CDR1 SEHNR and CDR2 FQNEAQ (reference sequence). This CDR3 has 15 amino acids. CDR3 loop: CASHGQGTMNTEAFF. As DNA, the CDR3 is TGTGCCAGCCACGGTCAGGGGACGATGAACACTGAAGCTTTCTTT.

The chain has TRBV7-9 and TRBJ2-7; 7 bases match TRBD1. The CDR3 contains 15 residues. Germline V gene data show CDR1 as SEHNR and CDR2 as FQNEAQ (reference sequence). V lost 3 bases to trimming and J lost 6 bases; unmatched junction nucleotides: 11. The CDR3, as DNA: TGTGCCAGCAGCTTGTATCGAGAGACAGGGCGCGAGCAGTACTTC. Residues: CASSLYRETGREQYF.

V usage is TRBV11-2 and J usage is TRBJ2-4; weak D call: TRBD1 (5 bases). V was clipped by 5 bases and J by 8 bases, with 19 bases between them. There are 15 residues in the CDR3. CDR1 is SGHAT, CDR2 FQNNGV, per germline. The CDR3 bases are TGTGCCAGCAGCATCGACCCAGGGCAGGGATACATTCAGTACTTC. Translating gives CASSIDPGQGYIQYF. Combining the CDR3 with reference TRBV11-2 and TRBJ2-4 gives the whole variable domain EAGVAQSPRYKIIEKRQSVAFWCNPISGHATLYWYQQILGQGPKLLIQFQNNGVVDDSQLPKDRFSAERLKGVDSTLKIQPAKLEDSAVYLCASSIDPGQGYIQYFGAGTRLSVL.

This clone was counted between two and nine times. The chain links TRBV30 to TRBJ1-5; 7 bases align to TRBD1. Germline V CDR1 and CDR2: GTSNPN, SVGIG (reference sequence). This CDR3 region has 12 residues. The junction had 3 bases not matched to a gene; V was cut back by 5 bases and J by 5 bases. CDR3 nucleotide sequence: TGTGCCTGGGACAGGGCGGATCAGCCCCAGCATTTT. Translating it yields CAWDRADQPQHF.

This sequence joins TRBV30 and TRBJ1-1; D possibly corresponds to TRBD1 (6 bases). Germline V lookup: CDR1 GTSNPN, CDR2 SVGIG (reference sequence). Trimming removed 2 bases from V and 10 bases from J, with 14 bases in between. This CDR3 is built from 12 residues. The CDR3 bases are TGTGCCTGGAGTCGGGACAAAAATGGAGCTTTCTTT. Translation: CAWSRDKNGAFF.

J is TRBJ1-6 and V is TRBV10-3; D unclear. The germline V gene encodes CDR1 ENHRY and CDR2 SYGVKD. V gave up 4 bases and J gave up 0 bases, with 16 bases separating them. This CDR3 has 18 residues. The CDR3 DNA reads TGTGCCATCAGTGCAGTGGAGGCACGGAGCTCCTATAATTCACCCCTCCACTTT. It specifies CAISAVEARSSYNSPLHF.

The rearrangement joins TRBV7-2 to TRBJ2-5; D remains ambiguous. Germline CDR1 is SGHTA and CDR2 is FQGNSA. The CDR3 extends over 13 amino acids. V was shortened by 6 bases and J by 5 bases, with 13 bases between the two germline ends. The CDR3 protein is CASRLNTGETQYF. The CDR3, as DNA: TGTGCCAGCAGGTTAAATACTGGGGAGACCCAGTACTTC.

This clone was counted between two and nine times. V and J are TRBV5-6 and TRBJ2-7; weak D call: TRBD2 (6 bases). This CDR3 is 14 amino acids long. Germline CDR1 SGHDT, CDR2 YYEEEE. V was cut by 1 base and J by 2 bases, with 10 bases left in between. This CDR3 is CASSLWRAAYEQYV. CDR3 DNA sequence: TGTGCCAGCAGCTTGTGGAGGGCTGCCTACGAGCAGTACGTC.

The rearrangement uses TRBV30 and TRBJ2-4, with D possibly TRBD2 on 7 matching bases. The CDR3 extends over 13 amino acids. With 4 bases removed from V and 7 bases from J, the gap between germline ends came to 14 bases. Germline values: CDR1 GTSNPN, CDR2 SVGIG (reference sequence). The CDR3 region has the DNA TGTGCCTGGACCACTCGGGGGGCTAACATTCAGTACTTC. Protein product: CAWTTRGANIQYF.

This clone has more than one count but fewer than ten. This chain uses TRBV27 with TRBJ2-7, with a possible D match to TRBD1 (6 bases). V was cut by 5 bases and J by 6 bases, with 14 bases left in between. This CDR3 comprises 13 residues. The germline CDR1 and CDR2 sequences are MNHEY and SMNVEV (reference sequence). CDR3 residues: CASSPQGTLEQYF. The DNA for the CDR3 is TGTGCCAGCAGTCCCCAGGGGACCCTCGAGCAGTACTTC.

The chain has TRBV9 and TRBJ1-6, with D unclear. The germline CDR1 and CDR2 sequences are SGDLS and YYNGEE. The CDR3 totals 14 residues. V gave up 3 bases and J gave up 10 bases, with 14 bases separating them. CDR3 DNA: TGTGCCAGCAGCGAGCGGGAACCCTCATCACCCCTCCACTTT. Residues: CASSEREPSSPLHF.

The V gene is TRBV14, the J gene TRBJ1-1; D is uncertain. Trimming removed 3 bases from V and 3 bases from J, with 8 bases in between. CDR3 length equals 13 residues. Germline V gene sequence: CDR1 SGHDN, CDR2 FVKESK. The CDR3 region is CASSHRRDTEAFF. In DNA form, the CDR3 reads TGTGCCAGCAGCCATCGGAGAGACACTGAAGCTTTCTTT.

This clone occurred a few times. The V call is TRBV23-1, the J call TRBJ2-7; TRBD2 might be the D (6 bases). TRBV23-1 counts as an open reading frame of uncertain function. The V and J ends lost 6 bases and 5 bases respectively, with 17 bases between them. The CDR3 is 14 residues long. The chain's CDR3 is CASRDTGGSHEQYV. The CDR3 DNA reads as TGCGCCAGCAGGGACACTGGGGGGTCCCACGAGCAGTACGTC.

The table lists this clone with a few counts. The chain joins TRBV29-1 to TRBJ1-2, with TRBD1 matching 9 bases. The length of the CDR3 is 15 residues. V shed 4 bases, J shed 3 bases, and the junction held 9 bases outside the gene matches. Germline V CDR1 and CDR2: SQVTM, ANQGSEA. The DNA for the CDR3 is TGCAGCGTTGGTAGGGACAGGGCGGGAGACTATGGCTACACCTTC. It is translated as CSVGRDRAGDYGYTF.

This clone was seen more than once but under ten times. The chain recombines TRBV6-5 with TRBJ2-1, with TRBD2 matching over 9 bases. This CDR3 is 15 amino acids long. J gave up 4 bases and V 6 bases, and 7 bases lay outside the gene matches. Per germline, CDR1 MNHEY and CDR2 SVGAGI. CDR3 loop: CASRQRGATYNEQFF. DNA for the CDR3: TGTGCCAGCAGACAGCGGGGGGCAACGTACAATGAGCAGTTCTTC.

The chain uses TRBV18 and TRBJ2-5; no definite D call. There are 15 residues in the CDR3. Trimming took off 1 base at V and 2 bases at J, with 11 bases between the two ends. The germline gives CDR1 KGHSH, CDR2 LQKENI. The CDR3 spells CASSPLSNGQETQYF. The CDR3 coding sequence is TGTGCCAGCTCACCACTGTCAAACGGTCAAGAGACCCAGTACTTC.

The chain joins TRBV6-6 to TRBJ2-1; weak D call: TRBD2 (6 bases). The CDR3 spans 14 residues. Germline CDR1 MNHNY, CDR2 SVGAGI (reference sequence). V was trimmed by 5 bases and J by 6 bases, leaving 14 bases between them. The CDR3 DNA reads as TGTGCCAGCAGTCCGTCTGGGGGGAGCAATGAGCAGTTCTTC. Its translation: CASSPSGGSNEQFF.